This T cell receptor beta chain was found in a study of shared clonotypes between healthy human individuals. Study-wide results and limits: Represented diversity (both genetic and exposure-history) was limited by the small number of donors.

Note on this clone: Its target is not known.

TCRdb's copy holds only in-frame clones and misses some; the assay was immunoSEQ multiplex PCR. The sample consists of 2 million to 2.5 million clones, around 93% of them appearing once. V was clipped by 4 bases and J by 1 base, with 11 bases between them. There are 14 residues in the CDR3. Germline CDR1 is SGHNT and CDR2 is YYREEE (reference sequence). The sequenced material came from naive CD4+ T cells from PBMCs. The subset is: CD45RA+ positively selected. The sequence was obtained from a man aged 18-30 years in good health. Some clones in this sample may be carry-over from other donors' samples. The V call is TRBV5-4, the J call TRBJ2-5, with D hard to call. The DNA for the CDR3 is TGTGCCAGCAGCCCCGGCAGAGCCCAAGAGACCCAGTACTTC. Translated: CASSPGRAQETQYF.